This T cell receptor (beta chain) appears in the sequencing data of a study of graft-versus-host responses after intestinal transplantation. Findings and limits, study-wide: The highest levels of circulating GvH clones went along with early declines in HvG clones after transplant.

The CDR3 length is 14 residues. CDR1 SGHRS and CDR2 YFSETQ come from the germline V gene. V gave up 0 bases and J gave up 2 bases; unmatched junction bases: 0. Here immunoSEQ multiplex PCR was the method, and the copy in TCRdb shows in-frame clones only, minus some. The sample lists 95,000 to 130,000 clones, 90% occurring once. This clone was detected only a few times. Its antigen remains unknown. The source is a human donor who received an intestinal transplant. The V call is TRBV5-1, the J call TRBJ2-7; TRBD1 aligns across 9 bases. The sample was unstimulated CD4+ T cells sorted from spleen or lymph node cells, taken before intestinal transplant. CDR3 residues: CASSLGQGAYEQYF. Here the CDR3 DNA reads TGCGCCAGCAGCTTGGGACAGGGGGCCTACGAGCAGTACTTC.